This T cell receptor beta chain was sequenced during a study of T cell responses to AZD1222 COVID-19 vaccine. This clone was recorded only once. Profiling relied on immunoSEQ multiplex PCR, and the TCRdb table lists in-frame clones only, not all of them. The sample lists about 180,000 clones, 90% to 95% seen once, with roughly 1.7% in the top ten. Source: peripheral blood, taken 28 days after the second AZD1222 dose. The TCR was taken from an adult who received the AZD1222 COVID-19 vaccine.

CDR3 nucleotides: TGCGCCAGCAGCTTGGAGGCAGGGGGCGGTGAAGCTTTCTTT. Amino acids: CASSLEAGGGEAFF. The chain links TRBV5-1 to TRBJ1-1, with 8 nucleotides matching TRBD1. V gave up 0 bases and J gave up 7 bases; unmatched junction bases: 5. The CDR3 is 14 residues long. The germline V gene encodes CDR1 SGHRS and CDR2 YFSETQ.